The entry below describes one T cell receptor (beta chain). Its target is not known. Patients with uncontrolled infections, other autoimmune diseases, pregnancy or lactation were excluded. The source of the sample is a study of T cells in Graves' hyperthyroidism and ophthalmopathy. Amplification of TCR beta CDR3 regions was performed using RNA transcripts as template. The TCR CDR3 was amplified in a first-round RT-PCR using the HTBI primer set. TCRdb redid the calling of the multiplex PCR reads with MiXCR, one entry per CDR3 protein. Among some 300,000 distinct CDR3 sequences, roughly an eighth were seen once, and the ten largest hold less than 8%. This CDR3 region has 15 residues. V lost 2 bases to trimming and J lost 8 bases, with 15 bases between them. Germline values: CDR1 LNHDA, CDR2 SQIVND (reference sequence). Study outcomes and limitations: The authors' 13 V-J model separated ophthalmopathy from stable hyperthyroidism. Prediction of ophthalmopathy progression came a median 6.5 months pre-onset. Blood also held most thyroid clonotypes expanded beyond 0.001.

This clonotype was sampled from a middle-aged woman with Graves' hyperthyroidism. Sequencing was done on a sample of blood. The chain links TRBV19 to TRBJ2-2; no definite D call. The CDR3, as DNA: TGTGCCAGTAGTATACAACAGTCTACGGGTGGGGAGCTGTTTTTT. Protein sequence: CASSIQQSTGGELFF.